This TCR beta chain was recorded in a study of CD8 T cells in ankylosing spondylitis. Study observations and caveats: Seemingly characteristic of ankylosing spondylitis blood was a TCR beta motif consisting of 7 or 8 highly homologous variants. Significantly higher representation of disease-linked clones was reported for matched ankylosing spondylitis synovial fluid.

Each TCR beta library was made by quantitative 5'-RACE that incorporated molecular barcodes. TCRdb reprocessed the 5' RACE reads via MiXCR and lists one record per CDR3 protein. The sample shows more than 600,000 distinct CDR3 sequences, under 20% of them seen only once. With respect to this clonotype: Antigen specificity is unknown.

Sequenced sample: blood, either unsorted or a sorted T cell fraction (not recorded which). The TCR comes from a male donor with ankylosing spondylitis.

The CDR3 sequence: CSAPGTGTTYEQYF. The CDR3 DNA follows: TGCAGTGCCCCTGGGACAGGGACCACCTACGAGCAGTACTTC. The V gene is TRBV20-1, the J gene TRBJ2-7; 9 bases agree with TRBD1. The CDR3 runs to 14 residues. The ends lost 6 bases at V and 2 bases at J; junction bases unmatched: 8. In germline, CDR1 is DFQATT, CDR2 SNEGSKA (reference sequence).